This T cell receptor (beta chain) was sequenced during a study of cytomegalovirus exposure and HLA in healthy donors. Study-wide points: Most observed TCR sequences were rare, whereas some public TCRs were detected in many donors. Previously analyzed data showed that most TCR beta V segments were productive at a frequency of about 87% or about 30%.

Comments on this clone: The antigen is unknown.

The germline CDR1 and CDR2 sequences are MNHEY and SMNVEV (reference sequence). The CDR3 has 13 amino acids. V dropped 9 bases and J dropped 5 bases, with 16 bases sitting between them. Primers: 60 Vbeta forward and 13 Jbeta reverse. Clones were sequenced by immunoSEQ multiplex PCR, and TCRdb holds only the in-frame ones, with some missing. The data show 80,000 to 100,000 clones, roughly 76% seen once. Sequencing was carried out using PBMCs. The V gene is TRBV27, the J gene TRBJ1-2; D remains unclear. The sequence was obtained from a female donor in good health and CMV-seronegative. The CDR3 reads CASGWAVEYGYTF. CDR3 coding DNA: TGTGCCAGTGGGTGGGCCGTCGAATATGGCTACACCTTC.